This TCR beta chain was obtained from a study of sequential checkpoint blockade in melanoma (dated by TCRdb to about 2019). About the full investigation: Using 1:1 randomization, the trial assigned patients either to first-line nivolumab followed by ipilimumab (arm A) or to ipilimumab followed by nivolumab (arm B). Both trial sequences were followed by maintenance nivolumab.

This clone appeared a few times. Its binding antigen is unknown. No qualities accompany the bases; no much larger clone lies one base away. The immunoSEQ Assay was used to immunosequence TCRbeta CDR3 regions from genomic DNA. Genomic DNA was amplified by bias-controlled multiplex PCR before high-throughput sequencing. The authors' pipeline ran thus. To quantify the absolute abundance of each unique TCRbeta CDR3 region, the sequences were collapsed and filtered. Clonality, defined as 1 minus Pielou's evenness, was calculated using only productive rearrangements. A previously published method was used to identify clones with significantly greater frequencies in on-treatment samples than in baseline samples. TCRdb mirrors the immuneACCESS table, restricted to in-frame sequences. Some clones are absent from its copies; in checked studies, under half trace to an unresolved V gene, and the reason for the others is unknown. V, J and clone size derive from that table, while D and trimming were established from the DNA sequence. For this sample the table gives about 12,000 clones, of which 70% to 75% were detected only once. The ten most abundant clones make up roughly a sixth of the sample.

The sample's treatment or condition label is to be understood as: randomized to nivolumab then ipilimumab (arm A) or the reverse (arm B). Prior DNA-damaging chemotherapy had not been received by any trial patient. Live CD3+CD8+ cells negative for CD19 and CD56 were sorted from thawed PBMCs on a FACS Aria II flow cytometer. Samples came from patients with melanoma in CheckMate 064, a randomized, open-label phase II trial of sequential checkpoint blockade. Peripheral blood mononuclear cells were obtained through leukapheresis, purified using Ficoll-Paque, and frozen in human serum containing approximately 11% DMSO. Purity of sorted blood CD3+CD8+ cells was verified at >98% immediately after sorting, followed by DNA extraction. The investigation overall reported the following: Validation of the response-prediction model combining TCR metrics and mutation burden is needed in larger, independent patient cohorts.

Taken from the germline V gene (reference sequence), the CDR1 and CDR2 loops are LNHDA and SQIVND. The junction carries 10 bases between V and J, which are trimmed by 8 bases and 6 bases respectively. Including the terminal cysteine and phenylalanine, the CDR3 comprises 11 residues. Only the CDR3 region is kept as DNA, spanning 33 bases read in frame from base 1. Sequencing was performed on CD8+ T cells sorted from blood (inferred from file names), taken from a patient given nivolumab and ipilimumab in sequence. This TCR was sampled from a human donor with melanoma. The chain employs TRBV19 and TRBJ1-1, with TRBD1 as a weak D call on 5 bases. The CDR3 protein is CASQVGAEAFF. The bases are TGTGCCAGTCAGGTAGGGGCTGAAGCTTTCTTT.